This TCR beta chain derives from a study of chemoradiotherapy in HPV16-positive cancers. This CDR3 has 13 residues. Germline V gene lookup returns CDR1 SGHNT and CDR2 YYREEE (reference sequence). V lost 4 bases to trimming and J lost 8 bases; unmatched junction nucleotides: 5. Study-wide results and limits: Candidate HPV-specific clones and E7-related TCR motifs grew in tumor during treatment. The functional HPV-specific definition rests on just a couple of HPV16-positive patients. HPV-responsive T-cell expansion during chemoradiotherapy was linked to improved recurrence-free survival in HPV16-positive patients.

Remarks on this clone: What it binds is unknown.

TCRdb's table, derived via immunoSEQ multiplex PCR, lists solely in-frame clones and lacks some. The sample has over 10,000 clones, roughly 89% seen once; the top ten hold roughly a fifth. The source was blood, collected from a patient who underwent chemoradiotherapy. This chain joins TRBV5-4 and TRBJ1-4, with TRBD1 matching over 7 bases. The source is a human donor with HPV-associated anogenital cancer. In DNA, the CDR3 is TGTGCCAGCAGCCAGGGACAGAGGGAAAAACTGTTTTTT. Protein product: CASSQGQREKLFF. The whole variable domain, remainder taken from reference TRBV5-4 and TRBJ1-4, is ETGVTQSPTHLIKTRGQQVTLRCSSQSGHNTVSWYQQALGQGPQFIFQYYREEENGRGNFPPRFSGLQFPNYSSELNVNALELDDSALYLCASSQGQREKLFFGSGTQLSVL.